Listed here are 25 T cell receptor beta chains from one sample, sequenced in a study of shared clonotypes between healthy human individuals. CD8 cells classed as naive were CD45RO-negative and positively selected for CCR7, excluding terminally differentiated effector memory CD45RA+ cells. Repertoires were generated with immunoSEQ multiplex PCR, while TCRdb's copy carries only in-frame clones and drops some. In the table there are about 600,000 clones, roughly 95% of which are singletons. Material for sequencing was naive CD8+ T cells sorted from blood. These receptors originate from a woman in her twenties or thirties in good health.

The chain joins TRBV7-9 to TRBJ2-1; D is uncertain. This CDR3 has 15 residues. The germline gives CDR1 SEHNR, CDR2 FQNEAQ (reference sequence). V lost 5 bases to trimming and J lost 10 bases, with 21 bases between them. The CDR3 DNA follows: TGTGCCAGCAGCGCTGGCGTGTCTTTTCGTGTAGAGCAGTTCTTC. Translated: CASSAGVSFRVEQFF. The whole variable domain, remainder taken from reference TRBV7-9 and TRBJ2-1, is DTGVSQNPRHKITKRGQNVTFRCDPISEHNRLYWYRQTLGQGPEFLTYFQNEAQLEKSRLLSDRFSAERPKGSFSTLEIQRTEQGDSAMYLCASSAGVSFRVEQFFGPGTRLTVL.

This chain connects TRBV7-9 to TRBJ2-7; no definite D call. Germline values: CDR1 SEHNR, CDR2 FQNEAQ (reference sequence). Between the trimmed V and J ends, which lost 1 base and 4 bases, there was a span of 11 bases. This CDR3 region has 14 residues. CDR3: CASSLVARQYEQYF. CDR3 nucleotides: TGTGCCAGCAGCTTAGTGGCCCGGCAGTACGAGCAGTACTTC.

This clone has just one count. This chain joins TRBV5-1 and TRBJ1-1; D not certain. The CDR3 is 13 residues long. CDR1 and CDR2 from the germline V gene are SGHRS and YFSETQ. V gave up 0 bases and J gave up 1 base, with 4 bases separating them. The CDR3 DNA reads as TGCGCCAGCAGCTTGGATTGGAACACTGAAGCTTTCTTT. It yields the protein CASSLDWNTEAFF.

On this clone: Other DNA sequences in this sample translate to the same CDR3. The gene calls are TRBV6-1 and TRBJ1-3, with D maybe TRBD1 (5 bases). Germline V lookup: CDR1 MNHNS, CDR2 SASEGT. This CDR3 region has 14 residues. Trimming pared 3 bases from V and 0 bases from J, leaving 6 bases between. CDR3 sequence reads: CASSEGTSGNTIYF. The CDR3 DNA reads TGTGCCAGCAGTGAGGGGACCTCTGGAAACACCATATATTTT.

This rearrangement joins TRBV4-1 to TRBJ2-2, with 9 bases fitting TRBD2. The CDR3 length is 17 residues. CDR1 is MGHRA, CDR2 YSYEKL, per germline. The V segment lost 3 bases and the J segment 3 bases; nucleotides outside the gene matches: 8. The CDR3 DNA reads as TGCGCCAGCAGCCACAGGCCGCGGGAGGGGGACACCGGGGAGCTGTTTTTT. This sequence encodes CASSHRPREGDTGELFF.

The V call is TRBV4-1, the J call TRBJ2-1; TRBD2 matches 14 bases. Germline CDR1 reads MGHRA; CDR2 reads YSYEKL. This CDR3 has 18 amino acids. Trimming removed 3 bases from V and 5 bases from J; junction bases left unmatched: 9. The CDR3 is CASSHPIPGLAGDNEQFF. CDR3 DNA: TGCGCCAGCAGCCACCCCATTCCGGGACTAGCGGGAGACAATGAGCAGTTCTTC.

V usage is TRBV27 and J usage is TRBJ2-5, with D hard to call. Matching the DNA end better, TRBJ2-7 makes the J call doubtful. Germline CDR1 reads MNHEY; CDR2 reads SMNVEV (reference sequence). The CDR3 extends over 13 amino acids. The CDR3 region is CASSFVGTYEQYF. The CDR3 bases are TGTGCCAGCAGTTTTGTGGGTACCTACGAGCAGTACTTC.

V is TRBV28 and J is TRBJ1-1; no clear D gene. In germline, CDR1 is MDHEN, CDR2 SYDVKM. V shed 4 bases and J shed 2 bases, with 8 bases lying between them. The CDR3 totals 13 residues. The CDR3 region has the DNA TGTGCCAGCAGTTGGAGAAAAAACACTGAAGCTTTCTTT. Residues: CASSWRKNTEAFF.

This sequence joins TRBV28 and TRBJ2-3; 12 nucleotides line up with TRBD2. After removal of 8 bases from V and 5 bases from J, the junction contained 8 bases not matched to a gene. This CDR3 is built from 15 residues. Germline loops: CDR1 MDHEN, CDR2 SYDVKM. The CDR3 nucleotides are TGTGCCAGCTGCCTAGCGGGAGGGCCTTTAGATACGCAGTATTTT. Protein: CASCLAGGPLDTQYF.

This chain links TRBV7-8 with TRBJ2-5, with D possibly TRBD1 on 6 matching bases. V dropped 5 bases and J dropped 6 bases, with 16 bases sitting between them. CDR1 and CDR2 from the germline V gene are SGHVS and FQNEAQ. The CDR3 consists of 14 residues. The CDR3 DNA follows: TGTGCCAGCAGCCCGTACAGGGATATGAAGACCCAGTACTTC. This translates into CASSPYRDMKTQYF.

For the CDR3, the DNA is TGTGCCAGCAGCCGAGCGAGGGGCGCGGGGGAGCAGTACTTC. It codes for CASSRARGAGEQYF. The genes are TRBV16 and TRBJ2-7; a weak D match, TRBD2 (6 bases). Germline V gene lookup returns CDR1 KGHSY and CDR2 FQNENV. V shed 4 bases and J shed 7 bases, with 17 bases lying between them. The CDR3 runs 14 residues.

The CDR3 sequence is CASSSTGNYGYTF. The CDR3 region has the DNA TGTGCCAGCAGCTCGACAGGGAACTATGGCTACACCTTC. The chain couples TRBV13 to TRBJ1-2, with 7 bases identical to TRBD1. The CDR3 has 13 amino acids. Germline V lookup: CDR1 PRHDT, CDR2 FYEKMQ (reference sequence). Unmatched junction bases numbered 1, after V lost 4 bases and J lost 2 bases.

This rearrangement joins TRBV5-4 to TRBJ2-7; D gene ambiguous. Trimming shortened V by 4 bases and J by 2 bases, and 13 bases separated the two germline ends. The CDR3 loop spans 14 amino acids. The germline V gene has CDR1 SGHNT and CDR2 YYREEE (reference sequence). Here the CDR3 reads CASSLSEMTYEQYF. CDR3 nucleotide sequence: TGTGCCAGCAGCCTATCTGAAATGACCTACGAGCAGTACTTC.

J is TRBJ1-6 and V is TRBV6-1; no firm D call. The CDR3 length is 14 residues. V was clipped by 6 bases and J by 4 bases, with 10 bases between them. Germline values: CDR1 MNHNS, CDR2 SASEGT. Here the CDR3 reads CASRDRRYNSPLHF. CDR3 nucleotides: TGTGCCAGCAGGGACCGAAGATATAATTCACCCCTCCACTTT.

This chain links TRBV5-1 with TRBJ1-4; D may be TRBD1 (5 bases). Germline assignment: CDR1 SGHRS and CDR2 YFSETQ. The V and J ends lost 4 bases and 3 bases respectively, with 13 bases between them. The CDR3 totals 15 residues. This chain's CDR3 is CASSPGSGPNEKLFF. In DNA form, the CDR3 reads TGCGCCAGCAGCCCGGGTTCGGGGCCTAATGAAAAACTGTTTTTT.

The chain employs TRBV9 and TRBJ2-7, with D perhaps matching TRBD1 (7 bases). Germline loops: CDR1 SGDLS, CDR2 YYNGEE. The CDR3 has 14 residues. Trimming shortened V by 4 bases and J by 3 bases, and 14 bases separated the two germline ends. For the CDR3, the DNA is TGTGCCAGCAGCCTAGGGGGGACAGACTACGAGCAGTACTTC. Protein: CASSLGGTDYEQYF.

This sequence joins TRBV10-3 and TRBJ2-5; tentative D call: TRBD1 (5 bases). The germline CDR1 and CDR2 sequences are ENHRY and SYGVKD. The CDR3 totals 15 residues. V was trimmed by 4 bases and J by 5 bases, leaving 17 bases between them. The CDR3 DNA sequence: TGTGCCATCAGTGCCGGAGCCAGGGTCGTTGAGACCCAGTACTTC. This codes for CAISAGARVVETQYF.

The genes are TRBV4-1 and TRBJ2-1; 7 nucleotides line up with TRBD1. Germline values: CDR1 MGHRA, CDR2 YSYEKL. Trimming took 5 bases from V and 7 from J; bases not matched to a gene: 14. The CDR3 loop spans 16 amino acids. The DNA for the CDR3 is TGCGCCAGCAGCTACCTGACAGGGCCGTCTCTAAATGAGCAGTTCTTC. Translation gives CASSYLTGPSLNEQFF.

This chain connects TRBV9 to TRBJ1-2; TRBD1 matches at 7 bases. V trimming: 4 bases; J trimming: 6 bases; junction bases outside the gene matches: 6. Germline V gene data show CDR1 as SGDLS and CDR2 as YYNGEE. The CDR3 contains 13 residues. The chain's CDR3 is CASSSRQGDGYTF. The CDR3 coding sequence is TGTGCCAGCAGCTCTAGACAGGGTGATGGCTACACCTTC.

The rearrangement joins TRBV28 to TRBJ2-1, with no clear D. CDR3 length: 15 amino acids. The V gene lost 8 bases and the J gene lost 1 base, with 15 bases spanning the gap. Germline CDR1 reads MDHEN; CDR2 reads SYDVKM. The CDR3 DNA sequence: TGTGCCAGCGGCGATTATCCGGAATCCTACAATGAGCAGTTCTTC. Translated, it gives CASGDYPESYNEQFF.

This chain uses TRBV27 with TRBJ2-7; tentatively, D is TRBD1 (6 bases). Trimming removed 5 bases from V and 2 bases from J, with 13 bases in between. Germline V gives CDR1 MNHEY, CDR2 SMNVEV (reference sequence). This CDR3 region has 14 residues. CDR3 in amino acids: CASSLTGFPYEQYF. CDR3 coding DNA: TGTGCCAGCAGTCTAACAGGGTTCCCCTACGAGCAGTACTTC.

The CDR3 coding sequence is TGTGCCAGCAGCATTGACTGGCCGGATACCGGGGAGCTGTTTTTT. Translating gives CASSIDWPDTGELFF. This sequence joins TRBV5-6 and TRBJ2-2; D uncertain. CDR1 and CDR2 from the germline V gene are SGHDT and YYEEEE. The CDR3 loop spans 15 amino acids. V was pared by 4 bases and J by 5 bases, with 15 bases between. Looking up the rest from reference TRBV5-6 and TRBJ2-2 gives the full variable domain: DAGVTQSPTHLIKTRGQQVTLRCSPKSGHDTVSWYQQALGQGPQFIFQYYEEEERQRGNFPDRFSGHQFPNYSSELNVNALLLGDSALYLCASSIDWPDTGELFFGEGSRLTVL.

Turning to this clone: Relative to the germline gene, one junction end is altered; a read error may explain this. The J gene is TRBJ1-4, the V gene TRBV5-6; D is unresolved. Germline assignment: CDR1 SGHDT and CDR2 YYEEEE. The length of the CDR3 is 15 residues. The CDR3 coding sequence is TGCGCCAGCAGCCCTTCCACGGGAGGAAATGAAAAACTGTTTTTT. Translation gives CASSPSTGGNEKLFF.

As for this clone: Other DNA sequences in the same sample also yield this CDR3. The V gene is TRBV30, the J gene TRBJ1-5; D not resolved. V was shortened by 0 bases and J by 7 bases, with 7 bases between the two germline ends. The CDR3 consists of 12 residues. In germline, CDR1 is GTSNPN, CDR2 SVGIG (reference sequence). The DNA of the CDR3 is TGTGCCTGGAGTGTACTCGGGCAGCCCCAGCATTTT. It translates to CAWSVLGQPQHF. The full variable domain, in which reference TRBV30 and TRBJ1-5 provide the parts outside the CDR3, is SQTIHQWPATLVQPVGSPLSLECTVEGTSNPNLYWYRQAAGRGLQLLFYSVGIGQISSEVPQNLSASRPQDRQFILSSKKLLLSDSGFYLCAWSVLGQPQHFGDGTRLSIL.

The V gene is TRBV28, the J gene TRBJ1-3; D is undetermined. Trimming removed 1 base at V and 0 bases at J, with 10 bases between. Germline V gene lookup returns CDR1 MDHEN and CDR2 SYDVKM. CDR3 length: 16 residues. In DNA, the CDR3 is TGTGCCAGCAGTTTATTCATGAGACGCTCTGGAAACACCATATATTTT. It specifies CASSLFMRRSGNTIYF. Supplemented by reference TRBV28 and TRBJ1-3, the full variable domain reads DVKVTQSSRYLVKRTGEKVFLECVQDMDHENMFWYRQDPGLGLRLIYFSYDVKMKEKGDIPEGYSVSREKKERFSLILESASTNQTSMYLCASSLFMRRSGNTIYFGEGSWLTVV.